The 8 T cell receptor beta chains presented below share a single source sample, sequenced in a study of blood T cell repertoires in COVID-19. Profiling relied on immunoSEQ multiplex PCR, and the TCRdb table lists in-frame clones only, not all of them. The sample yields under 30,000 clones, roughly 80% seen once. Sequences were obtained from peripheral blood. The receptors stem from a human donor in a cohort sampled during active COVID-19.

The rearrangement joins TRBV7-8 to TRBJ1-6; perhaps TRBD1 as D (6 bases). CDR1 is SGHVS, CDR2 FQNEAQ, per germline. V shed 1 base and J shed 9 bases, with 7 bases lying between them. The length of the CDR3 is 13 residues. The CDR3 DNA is TGTGCCAGCAGCTTAGACAGGGCTTCACCCCTCCACTTT. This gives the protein CASSLDRASPLHF.

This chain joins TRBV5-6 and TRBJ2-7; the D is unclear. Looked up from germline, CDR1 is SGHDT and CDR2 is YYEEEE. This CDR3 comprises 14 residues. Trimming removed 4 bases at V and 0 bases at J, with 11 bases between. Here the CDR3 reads CASSPDMSSYEQYF. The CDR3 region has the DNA TGTGCCAGCAGCCCCGACATGTCCTCCTACGAGCAGTACTTC.

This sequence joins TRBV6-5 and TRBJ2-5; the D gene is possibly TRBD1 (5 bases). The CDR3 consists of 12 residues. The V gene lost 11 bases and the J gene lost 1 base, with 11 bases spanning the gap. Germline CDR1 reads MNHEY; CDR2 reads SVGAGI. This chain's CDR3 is CAEDTFQETQYF. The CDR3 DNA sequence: TGTGCCGAGGACACCTTCCAAGAGACCCAGTACTTC.

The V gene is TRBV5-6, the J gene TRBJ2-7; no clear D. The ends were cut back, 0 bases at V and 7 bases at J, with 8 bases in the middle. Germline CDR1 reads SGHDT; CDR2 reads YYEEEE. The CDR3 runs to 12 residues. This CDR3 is CASSLVPREQYF. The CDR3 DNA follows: TGTGCCAGCAGCTTGGTTCCGAGGGAGCAGTACTTC.

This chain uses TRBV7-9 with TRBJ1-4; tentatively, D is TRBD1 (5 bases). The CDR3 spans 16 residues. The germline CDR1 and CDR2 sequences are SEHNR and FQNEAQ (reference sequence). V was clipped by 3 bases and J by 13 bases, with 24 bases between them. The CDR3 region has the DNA TGTGCCAGCAGCTTCGGCGCTCAGGGCGGGATTTTGGGACTGTTTTTT. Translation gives CASSFGAQGGILGLFF.

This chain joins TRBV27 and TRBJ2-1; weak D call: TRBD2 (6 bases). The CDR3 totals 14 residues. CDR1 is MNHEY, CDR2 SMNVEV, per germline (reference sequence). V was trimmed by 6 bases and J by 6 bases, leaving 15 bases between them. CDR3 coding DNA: TGTGCCAGCAGGCGGGGACTGTGGGCCAATGAGCAGTTCTTC. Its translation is CASRRGLWANEQFF.

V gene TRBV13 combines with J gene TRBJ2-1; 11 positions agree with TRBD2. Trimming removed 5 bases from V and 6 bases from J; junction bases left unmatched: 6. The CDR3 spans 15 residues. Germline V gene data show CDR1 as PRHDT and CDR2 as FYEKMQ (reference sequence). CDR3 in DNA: TGTGCCAGCAGCGAACTAGCGGGAGACCCCAATGAGCAGTTCTTC. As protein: CASSELAGDPNEQFF.

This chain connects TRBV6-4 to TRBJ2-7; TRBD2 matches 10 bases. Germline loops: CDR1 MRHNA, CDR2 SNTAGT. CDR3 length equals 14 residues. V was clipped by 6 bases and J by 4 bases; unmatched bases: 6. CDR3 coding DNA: TGTGCCAGCAGACCGACTAGCGGGCATTACGAGCAGTACTTC. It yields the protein CASRPTSGHYEQYF.